These T cell receptor beta chains were read from a single sample in a study of blood T cell repertoires in COVID-19. Data came from immunoSEQ multiplex PCR; TCRdb stores just in-frame clones and leaves some out. The sample contains 150,000 to 180,000 clones, around four fifths of which appear only once. The sequencing sample was made of peripheral blood. The receptor source for this set is a woman at least 80 years old with acute or convalescent COVID-19. CDR3s include the opening cysteine and the closing phenylalanine or tryptophan. The D gene is left open where the match is weak. Clone size appears in some rows only: once, few, many, or a class for an expanded clone.

v_gene	abundance	j_gene	d_gene	CDR3aa	CDR3nt
TRBV7-3	.	TRBJ2-3	TRBD2	CASSSQAGGTDTQYF	TGTGCCAGCAGCTCCCAGGCGGGGGGAACAGATACGCAGTATTTT
TRBV19	few	TRBJ1-1	.	CASSIRTVRGNTEAFF	TGTGCCAGTAGTATCCGAACCGTCAGGGGTAACACTGAAGCTTTCTTT
TRBV6-6	.	TRBJ2-1	.	CASSPLDSRGILNEQFF	TGTGCCAGCAGTCCACTCGATTCGCGGGGCATTCTGAATGAGCAGTTCTTC
TRBV3-1/TRBV3-2	.	TRBJ2-3	.	CASSQMQGTTDTQYF	TGTGCCAGCAGCCAAATGCAGGGGACCACAGATACGCAGTATTTT
TRBV5-5	.	TRBJ2-3	.	CASSLSFDRPTDTQYF	TGTGCCAGCAGCTTGTCTTTCGACAGACCCACAGATACGCAGTATTTT
TRBV27	many	TRBJ1-6	.	CASRDRNSPLHF	TGTGCCAGCCGGGATAGAAATTCACCCCTCCACTTT
TRBV7-2	.	TRBJ1-1	TRBD1	CASSPRTGWTEAFF	TGTGCCAGCAGCCCGCGGACAGGGTGGACTGAAGCTTTCTTT
TRBV24-1	.	TRBJ2-2	TRBD2	CATSESSGNTGELFF	TGTGCCACCAGTGAGTCTAGCGGAAACACCGGGGAGCTGTTTTTT
TRBV7-3	.	TRBJ2-5	TRBD2	CASSPTLAGGPETQYF	TGTGCCAGCAGCCCGACCTTAGCGGGGGGGCCTGAGACCCAGTACTTC
TRBV4-2	.	TRBJ2-5	.	CASSQDTVQETQYF	TGTGCCAGCAGCCAAGATACTGTCCAAGAGACCCAGTACTTC
TRBV3-1/TRBV3-2	.	TRBJ1-1	.	CASHGAFF	TGTGCCAGTCACGGGGCTTTCTTT
TRBV6-5	.	TRBJ1-5	.	CASSFKNQPQHF	TGTGCCAGCAGTTTCAAAAATCAGCCCCAGCATTTT
TRBV3-1/TRBV3-2	.	TRBJ1-4	.	CASTTETEGEKLFF	TGTGCCAGCACTACTGAGACAGAAGGGGAAAAACTGTTTTTT
TRBV20-1	.	TRBJ2-7	TRBD2	CSASRAGGDEQYF	TGCAGTGCTAGTCGGGCGGGAGGGGACGAGCAGTACTTC
TRBV6-5	.	TRBJ2-7	TRBD2	CAAAGGPSGEQYF	TGTGCCGCAGCGGGAGGGCCGAGCGGCGAGCAGTACTTC
TRBV10-3	.	TRBJ1-1	TRBD1	CAISDSRRPGTGATEAFF	TGTGCCATCAGTGACTCCCGACGCCCGGGGACAGGAGCCACTGAAGCTTTCTTT
TRBV7-9	.	TRBJ1-4	.	CASSLSATNEKLFF	TGTGCCAGCAGCTTATCGGCAACTAATGAAAAACTGTTTTTT
TRBV7-9	.	TRBJ2-2	.	CASSLLGGFPGELFF	TGTGCCAGCAGCTTACTGGGCGGGTTCCCTGGGGAGCTGTTTTTT
TRBV7-9	few	TRBJ1-6	TRBD1	CASSQSGGTYNSPLHF	TGTGCCAGCAGCCAATCAGGGGGCACCTATAATTCACCCCTCCACTTT
TRBV7-2	few	TRBJ1-1	.	CASSLGLSGAEAFF	TGTGCCAGCAGCTTAGGGTTGAGCGGCGCTGAAGCTTTCTTT
TRBV7-2	.	TRBJ1-5	TRBD1	CASSFDRGRQPQHF	TGTGCCAGCAGCTTTGACAGGGGGAGACAGCCCCAGCATTTT
TRBV28	.	TRBJ1-1	.	CASSLSRVQAFF	TGTGCCAGCAGTTTATCCAGGGTGCAGGCTTTCTTT
TRBV4-2	once	TRBJ2-3	TRBD2	CASSPSEGTSGRDTQYF	TGTGCCAGCAGCCCCTCGGAAGGGACTAGCGGCCGAGATACGCAGTATTTT
TRBV30	.	TRBJ1-6	TRBD1	CAWNPGQGNSPLHF	TGTGCCTGGAACCCAGGACAGGGTAATTCACCCCTCCACTTT
TRBV9	.	TRBJ2-3	.	CASSARDTQYF	TGTGCCAGCAGCGCCAGAGATACGCAGTATTTT
TRBV2	.	TRBJ1-5	.	CASSEADQTVVSNQPQHF	TGTGCCAGCAGTGAAGCCGATCAGACAGTGGTTAGCAATCAGCCCCAGCATTTT
TRBV5-5	.	TRBJ1-2	.	CASSLTWPPGGYTF	TGTGCCAGCAGCCTCACATGGCCCCCAGGAGGCTACACCTTC
TRBV7-3	.	TRBJ2-5	.	CASSLDLYQETQYF	TGTGCCAGCAGCTTAGACTTATACCAAGAGACCCAGTACTTC
TRBV19	.	TRBJ1-5	.	CASSSQVNQPQHF	TGTGCCAGTAGTAGCCAGGTCAATCAGCCCCAGCATTTT
TRBV4-2	once	TRBJ2-2	.	CASSQEAGSSAGELFF	TGTGCCAGCAGCCAAGAGGCTGGTAGCTCGGCCGGGGAGCTGTTTTTT
TRBV3-1/TRBV3-2	.	TRBJ2-1	TRBD2	CASSKGLAGGYNEQFF	TGTGCCAGCAGCAAGGGACTAGCGGGGGGATACAATGAGCAGTTCTTC
TRBV19	medium-sized	TRBJ1-4	.	CASSFGLKINEKLFF	TGTGCCAGTAGTTTTGGACTGAAGATTAATGAAAAACTGTTTTTT
TRBV5-6	.	TRBJ1-3	TRBD1	CASSSTGGGGNTIYF	TGTGCCAGCAGCTCTACAGGGGGAGGAGGAAACACCATATATTTT
TRBV14	.	TRBJ1-1	.	CASSQVAGSTEAFF	TGTGCCAGCAGCCAGGTCGCAGGGTCAACTGAAGCTTTCTTT
TRBV6-5	.	TRBJ2-7	.	CASSYSHYSYEQYF	TGTGCCAGCAGTTACTCGCACTACTCCTACGAGCAGTACTTC
TRBV20-1	.	TRBJ1-1	.	CSAAENTEAFF	TGCAGTGCTGCAGAGAACACTGAAGCTTTCTTT
TRBV10-1	.	TRBJ2-7	.	CASSESGAPSYEQYF	TGCGCCAGCAGTGAGTCTGGGGCTCCCAGCTACGAGCAGTACTTC
TRBV29-1	.	TRBJ2-1	TRBD1	CSVEGVGDRAYEQFF	TGCAGCGTTGAAGGGGTAGGGGACAGGGCCTATGAGCAGTTCTTC
TRBV11-2	.	TRBJ2-5	.	CASSLADQETQYF	TGTGCCAGCAGCTTAGCAGACCAAGAGACCCAGTACTTC
TRBV12-3/TRBV12-4	once	TRBJ2-7	.	CASRTGTQKQYF	TGTGCCAGCAGAACCGGGACACAAAAGCAGTACTTC
TRBV5-8	few	TRBJ1-2	TRBD1	CASSLGQGAFLGYTF	TGTGCCAGCAGCCTAGGACAGGGGGCATTTTTGGGCTACACCTTC
TRBV18	few	TRBJ1-2	.	CASSPIGQNYGYTF	TGTGCCAGCTCACCTATTGGGCAGAACTATGGCTACACCTTC
TRBV6-5	.	TRBJ1-2	.	CASSTGKGYGYTF	TGTGCCAGCAGTACAGGGAAGGGCTATGGCTACACCTTC
TRBV5-5	.	TRBJ1-5	.	CASSLVGGDPLNQPQHF	TGTGCCAGCAGCTTGGTCGGAGGGGACCCCCTCAATCAGCCCCAGCATTTT
TRBV3-1/TRBV3-2	.	TRBJ1-5	TRBD1	CASSQGIGQGARPQHF	TGTGCCAGCAGCCAAGGTATTGGGCAGGGGGCGCGCCCCCAGCATTTT
TRBV30	.	TRBJ1-6	.	CACEVGGESSYNSPLHF	TGTGCCTGCGAGGTGGGGGGAGAAAGTTCCTATAATTCACCCCTCCACTTT
TRBV5-1	few	TRBJ1-2	TRBD1	CASSPGTGGIGYTF	TGCGCCAGCAGCCCCGGGACAGGGGGAATTGGCTACACCTTC
TRBV24-1	.	TRBJ2-1	.	CATSGRGSYGSYNEQFF	TGTGCCACCAGTGGACGAGGGAGCTACGGGTCCTACAATGAGCAGTTCTTC
TRBV5-1	once	TRBJ1-3	.	CASSLTRGFSSGNTIYF	TGCGCCAGCAGCTTGACCAGGGGTTTCAGCTCTGGAAACACCATATATTTT
TRBV3-1/TRBV3-2	once	TRBJ1-5	TRBD1	CASSPDRSQPQHF	TGTGCCAGCAGTCCGGACAGGAGCCAGCCCCAGCATTTT
TRBV7-3	.	TRBJ2-5	TRBD1	CASSRRPGQGKETQYF	TGTGCCAGCAGCCGCCGTCCGGGACAGGGGAAAGAGACCCAGTACTTC
TRBV7-8	.	TRBJ1-3	.	CASSPGTSGNTIYF	TGTGCCAGCAGCCCAGGGACTTCTGGAAACACCATATATTTT
TRBV11-2	.	TRBJ2-4	TRBD1	CASSLDLGQGLNIQYF	TGTGCCAGCAGCTTAGATCTGGGACAGGGGTTAAACATTCAGTACTTC
TRBV19	.	TRBJ2-1	.	CASSMGRNYNEQFF	TGTGCCAGTAGTATGGGGAGGAACTACAATGAGCAGTTCTTC
TRBV5-1	.	TRBJ1-2	.	CASSLAQGVGGYTF	TGCGCCAGCAGCTTGGCACAGGGTGTCGGGGGCTACACCTTC
TRBV24-1	.	TRBJ2-2	TRBD2	CATSVGTSGGARELFF	TGTGCCACCAGTGTCGGGACTAGCGGGGGGGCCCGGGAGCTGTTTTTT
TRBV5-1	.	TRBJ1-1	TRBD1	CASSLQGRGEAFF	TGCGCCAGCAGCTTACAGGGGCGCGGTGAAGCTTTCTTT
TRBV18	.	TRBJ1-2	.	CASSPRANYGYTF	TGTGCCAGCTCACCGAGAGCGAACTATGGCTACACCTTC
TRBV5-3	.	TRBJ1-5	.	CARSLVGGYSNQPQHF	TGTGCCAGAAGCTTGGTTGGGGGGTACAGCAATCAGCCCCAGCATTTT
TRBV7-9	few	TRBJ1-4	TRBD1	CASSLAQGAGEKLFF	TGTGCCAGCAGCTTAGCACAGGGGGCGGGTGAAAAACTGTTTTTT